A single sample is the source of the 9 T cell receptor beta chains below, sequenced in a study of blood T cell repertoires in COVID-19. The protocol was immunoSEQ multiplex PCR, while the TCRdb copy is restricted to in-frame clones and leaves out a portion. In the table there are 390,000 or so clones, roughly 86% of which are singletons. The sample consisted of peripheral blood. The receptors derive from a woman aged 25 to 39 with COVID-19, enrolled during active disease.

The chain is built from TRBV7-9 and TRBJ2-2, with D perhaps matching TRBD2 (5 bases). The germline V gene has CDR1 SEHNR and CDR2 FQNEAQ (reference sequence). The CDR3 extends over 16 amino acids. The V gene lost 5 bases and the J gene lost 6 bases, with 19 bases spanning the gap. The CDR3 DNA sequence: TGTGCCAGCAGCCCCACCCTAGCCGGGATGGCCGGGGAGCTGTTTTTT. This sequence encodes CASSPTLAGMAGELFF.

The chain links TRBV28 to TRBJ1-6; 8 bases map to TRBD1. Germline-derived CDR1 and CDR2 are MDHEN and SYDVKM. The CDR3 extends over 16 amino acids. The V gene end was trimmed by 2 bases and the J gene end by 7 bases; junction bases not matched to a gene: 7. CDR3 nucleotides: TGTGCCAGCAGTTTAGGGTCAGGGGGCAGAAATTCACCCCTCCACTTT. Residues: CASSLGSGGRNSPLHF.

The gene calls are TRBV27 and TRBJ1-4; 8 nucleotides align to TRBD1. The junction had 6 bases not matched to a gene; V was cut back by 4 bases and J by 5 bases. Germline V gene lookup returns CDR1 MNHEY and CDR2 SMNVEV (reference sequence). CDR3 length: 15 residues. For the CDR3, the DNA is TGTGCCAGCAGTTCACGGACAGGGAGGAATGAAAAACTGTTTTTT. Amino acid sequence: CASSSRTGRNEKLFF.

This chain links TRBV7-9 with TRBJ2-7; 10 nucleotides line up with TRBD1. Germline V gene data show CDR1 as SEHNR and CDR2 as FQNEAQ (reference sequence). The CDR3 has 13 amino acids. After removal of 11 bases from V and 4 bases from J, the junction contained 8 bases not matched to a gene. In DNA form, the CDR3 reads TGTGCCGCAGAGGGACAGGGGAAGTACGAGCAGTACTTC. It yields the protein CAAEGQGKYEQYF.

The genes are TRBV18 and TRBJ2-2, with 9 bases that match TRBD2. CDR3 length equals 15 residues. The germline V gene encodes CDR1 KGHSH and CDR2 LQKENI. V gave up 2 bases and J gave up 5 bases; unmatched junction bases: 3. The CDR3 DNA sequence: TGTGCCAGCTCACCATTAGCGGGAGAGACCGGGGAGCTGTTTTTT. Its protein product is CASSPLAGETGELFF.

This chain uses TRBV14 with TRBJ2-1; 15 positions match TRBD2. Germline CDR1 SGHDN, CDR2 FVKESK. CDR3 size: 17 residues. V lost 0 bases and J lost 7; bases outside the gene matches: 4. In DNA, the CDR3 is TGTGCCAGCAGCCAAGATCAAGGACTAGCGGGAGGGAATGAGCAGTTCTTC. This encodes CASSQDQGLAGGNEQFF.

The rearrangement links TRBV6-2 or TRBV6-3 to TRBJ2-3; tentatively, D is TRBD2 (6 bases). Trimming took 0 bases from V and 2 from J, leaving 9 bases between them. From germline, CDR1 is MNHEY and CDR2 SVGEGT. The CDR3 contains 15 residues. The CDR3 DNA reads as TGTGCCAGCAGTTACTCGACTAGTCCCACAGATACGCAGTATTTT. It encodes CASSYSTSPTDTQYF.

J is TRBJ1-3 and V is TRBV2; 8 bases fit TRBD1. Germline CDR1 reads SNHLY; CDR2 reads FYNNEI. Trimming at V came to 7 bases and at J to 2 bases, leaving 7 bases not matched to a gene. The CDR3 length is 15 residues. CDR3 nucleotide sequence: TGTGCCAGCACCCGAGGACAGGGCCCTGGAAACACCATATATTTT. This sequence encodes CASTRGQGPGNTIYF.

The genes are TRBV19 and TRBJ2-2, with D uncertain. This CDR3 is built from 18 residues. V was clipped by 2 bases and J by 0 bases, with 16 bases between them. Germline V lookup: CDR1 LNHDA, CDR2 SQIVND (reference sequence). The CDR3 DNA reads TGTGCCAGTAGTATATGGGCAAGGTCACGTACGAACACCGGGGAGCTGTTTTTT. Translating it yields CASSIWARSRTNTGELFF.